This T cell receptor (beta chain) was captured by sequencing in a study of OX40 agonist ivuxolimab in advanced cancers. A note on the overall study: The costimulatory receptor OX40 (CD134) was targeted by ivuxolimab, a fully human IgG2 agonistic monoclonal antibody. The monotherapy dose-escalation portion (N of about 50 patients) of the phase I ivuxolimab trial is reported in the paper. The dose-escalation cohort was roughly 83% male with a mean age of roughly 62 years, ranging from 23 to 79. Intravenous ivuxolimab was administered to patients every 2 weeks at six dose levels: 0.01, 0.1, 0.3, 1.5, 3 and 10 mg/kg. Partial responses were achieved by three dose-escalation patients, of whom one had hepatocellular carcinoma and two had cutaneous melanoma. Of the roughly 51 patients in dose escalation, some 19 had hepatocellular carcinoma, some 15 had melanoma, 9 had renal cell carcinoma and 9 had head and neck cancer. The point of sequencing TCRbeta in the periphery was to test whether ivuxolimab changed TCR sequence diversity and drove clonal T-cell expansion. Patients were allowed to have had prior anti-PD-1, anti-PD-L1 or anti-CTLA-4 therapy, and 40% to 45% of the dose-escalation patients had been treated with checkpoint inhibitors. The full study reports these points: Clonal expansion of both CD4+ and CD8+ blood T cells was observed from baseline to week 6 at doses 0.1 to 3.0 mg/kg. Low levels of normalized T-cell clonal expansion were also seen in some patients who did not respond. Which antigens the clonally expanded peripheral T cells were specific for was not determined. In partial responders in the 0.1-3.0 mg/kg groups, normalized peripheral clonal expansion was found to be among the lowest, especially among CD8+ T cells. After ivuxolimab, expanded clones were on average more numerous among CD8+ T cells than among CD4+ T cells.

Patients with a history of autoimmune disease or receiving systemic immunosuppression were excluded from the trial. Peripheral blood for TCR sequencing was collected from all dose cohorts at baseline, on cycle 4 day 1, and on cycle 7 day 1. Samples came from an open-label, multicenter, first-in-human phase I dose-escalation trial of ivuxolimab. Adults with locally advanced or metastatic head and neck squamous cell, hepatocellular, melanoma or renal cell carcinoma were enrolled in the trial. Before TCR sequencing, CD4+ and CD8+ T cells were separately sorted from peripheral blood. CDR1 and CDR2 (SNHLY, FYNNEI) derive from the germline V gene. V lost 2 bases and J lost 2 bases; the stretch between them is 10 bases long. There are 15 amino acids in the CDR3, from cysteine to phenylalanine inclusive. Only the CDR3 part of the read is kept: 45 bases, read in frame from the first base. On this clone itself: The target of this receptor is not known. Qualities for individual bases were not recorded, and no much larger clone is one base off.

To sequence the TCRbeta CDR3 region, genomic DNA was isolated from the sorted cells. The immunoSEQ Assay was used for sequencing of TCRbeta CDR3 regions. TCRdb took this table from immuneACCESS and kept in-frame rearrangements with V and J called. Such tables lack part of the clones; where checked against another copy, unresolved V genes explain under half of the gap, and the rest is unexplained. A total of under 90,000 clones appear in this sample, roughly nine tenths of them only once. The top ten hold over 2.5% of the sample. The origin of this receptor is an adult with an advanced solid tumor such as melanoma, head and neck, liver or kidney cancer. Sequenced here: CD4+ or CD8+ T cells sorted from blood, sampled in a trial of the OX40 agonist ivuxolimab. The chain is made from TRBV2 and TRBJ2-1, with the D gene not clear enough to name. DNA sequence: TGTGCCAGCAGTGAACAGCCCCAACCCTACAATGAGCAGTTCTTC. It codes for CASSEQPQPYNEQFF.